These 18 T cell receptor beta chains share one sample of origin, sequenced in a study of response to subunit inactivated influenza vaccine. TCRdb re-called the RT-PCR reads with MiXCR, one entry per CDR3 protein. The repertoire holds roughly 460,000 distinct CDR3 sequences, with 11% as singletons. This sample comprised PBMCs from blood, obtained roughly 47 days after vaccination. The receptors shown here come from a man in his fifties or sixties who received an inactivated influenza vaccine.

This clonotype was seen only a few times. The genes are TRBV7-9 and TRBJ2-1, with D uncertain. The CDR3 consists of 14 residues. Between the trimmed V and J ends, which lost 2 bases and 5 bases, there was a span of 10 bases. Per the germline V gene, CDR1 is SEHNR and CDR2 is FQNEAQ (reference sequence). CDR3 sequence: CASSLSVGHNEQFF. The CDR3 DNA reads TGTGCCAGCAGCTTAAGTGTTGGACACAATGAGCAGTTCTTC.

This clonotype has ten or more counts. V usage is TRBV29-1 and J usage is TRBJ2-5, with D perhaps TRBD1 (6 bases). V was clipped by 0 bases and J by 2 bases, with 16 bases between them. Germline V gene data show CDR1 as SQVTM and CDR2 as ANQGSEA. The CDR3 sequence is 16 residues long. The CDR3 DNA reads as TGCAGCGTTGAAGATCTTGTCTGGGACACGCAAGAGACCCAGTACTTC. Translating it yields CSVEDLVWDTQETQYF.

The CDR3 spells CASSGTPGPRNTQYF. The CDR3 DNA reads TGCGCCAGCAGCGGAACTCCGGGGCCCCGAAATACGCAGTATTTT. This rearrangement joins TRBV5-1 to TRBJ2-3; either TRBD1 or TRBD2 may supply D (5 bases each). Germline CDR1 and CDR2: SGHRS and YFSETQ. V dropped 4 bases and J dropped 7 bases, with 19 bases sitting between them. The CDR3 has 15 amino acids. Full variable domain (outside the CDR3, taken from reference TRBV5-1 and TRBJ2-3): KAGVTQTPRYLIKTRGQQVTLSCSPISGHRSVSWYQQTPGQGLQFLFEYFSETQRNKGNFPGRFSGRQFSNSRSEMNVSTLELGDSALYLCASSGTPGPRNTQYFGPGTRLTVL.

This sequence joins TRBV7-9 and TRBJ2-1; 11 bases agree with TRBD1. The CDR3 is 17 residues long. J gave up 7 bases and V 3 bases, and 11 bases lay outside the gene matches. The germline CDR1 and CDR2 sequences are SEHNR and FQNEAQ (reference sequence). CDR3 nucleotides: TGTGCCAGCAGCTTCCGAATCACCGGGACAGGGGGAAATGAGCAGTTCTTC. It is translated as CASSFRITGTGGNEQFF.

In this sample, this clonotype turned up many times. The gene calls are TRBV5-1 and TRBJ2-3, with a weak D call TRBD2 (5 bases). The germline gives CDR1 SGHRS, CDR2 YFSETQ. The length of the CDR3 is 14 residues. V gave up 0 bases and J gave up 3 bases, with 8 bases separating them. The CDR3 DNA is TGCGCCAGCAGCTTGGGTACGGGAACAGATACGCAGTATTTT. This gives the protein CASSLGTGTDTQYF.

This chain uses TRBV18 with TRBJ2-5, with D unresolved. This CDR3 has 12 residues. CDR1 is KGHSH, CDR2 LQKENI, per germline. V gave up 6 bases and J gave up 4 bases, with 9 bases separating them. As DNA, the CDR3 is TGTGCCAGCTCCCTATATGGAGAGACCCAGTACTTC. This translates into CASSLYGETQYF.

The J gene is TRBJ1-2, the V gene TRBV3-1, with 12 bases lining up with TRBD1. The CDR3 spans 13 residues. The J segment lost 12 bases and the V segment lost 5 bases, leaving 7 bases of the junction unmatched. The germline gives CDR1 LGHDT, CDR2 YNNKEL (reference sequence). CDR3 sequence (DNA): TGTGCCAGCAGCTCTCTGGGACAGGGGGCCCACACCTTC. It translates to CASSSLGQGAHTF. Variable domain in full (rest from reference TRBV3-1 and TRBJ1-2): DTAVSQTPKYLVTQMGNDKSIKCEQNLGHDTMYWYKQDSKKFLKIMFSYNNKELIINETVPNRFSPKSPDKAHLNLHINSLELGDSAVYFCASSSLGQGAHTFGSGTRLTVV.

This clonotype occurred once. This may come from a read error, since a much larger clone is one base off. DNA of the CDR3: TGCAGCGTTGAAGTACAGGGCAACTACGAGCAGTACTTC. Translated: CSVEVQGNYEQYF. This chain uses TRBV29-1 with TRBJ2-7, with D possibly matching TRBD1 (6 bases). The CDR3 is 13 amino acids. V lost 1 base and J lost 3, with 10 bases in between. Germline V lookup: CDR1 SQVTM, CDR2 ANQGSEA.

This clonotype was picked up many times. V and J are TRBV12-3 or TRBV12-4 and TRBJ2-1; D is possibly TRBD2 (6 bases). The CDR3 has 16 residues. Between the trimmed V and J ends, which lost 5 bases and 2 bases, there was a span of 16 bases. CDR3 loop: CASSDGSSRAYNEQFF. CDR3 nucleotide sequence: TGTGCCAGCAGTGACGGGAGTAGCAGGGCCTACAATGAGCAGTTCTTC.

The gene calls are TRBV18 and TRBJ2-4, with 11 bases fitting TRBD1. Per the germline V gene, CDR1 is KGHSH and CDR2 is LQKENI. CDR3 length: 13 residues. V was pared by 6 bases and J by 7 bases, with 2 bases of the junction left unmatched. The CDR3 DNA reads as TGTGCCAGCTCCGGACAGGGGGCCAACATTCAGTACTTC. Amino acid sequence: CASSGQGANIQYF.

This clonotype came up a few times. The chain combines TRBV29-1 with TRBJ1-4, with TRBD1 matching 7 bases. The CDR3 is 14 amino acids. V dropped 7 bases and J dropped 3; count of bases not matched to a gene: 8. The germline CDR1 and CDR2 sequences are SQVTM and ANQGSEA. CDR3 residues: CSARGGAANEKLFF. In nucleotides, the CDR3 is TGCAGCGCCAGGGGGGGGGCGGCTAATGAAAAACTGTTTTTT.

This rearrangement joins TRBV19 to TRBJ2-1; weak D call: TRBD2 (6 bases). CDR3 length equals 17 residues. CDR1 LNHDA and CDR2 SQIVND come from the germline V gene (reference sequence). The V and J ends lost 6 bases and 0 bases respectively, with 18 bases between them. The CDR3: CASSGGRIISSYNEQFF. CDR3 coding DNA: TGTGCCAGTAGCGGGGGACGGATCATATCCTCCTACAATGAGCAGTTCTTC. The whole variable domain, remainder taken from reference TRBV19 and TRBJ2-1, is DGGITQSPKYLFRKEGQNVTLSCEQNLNHDAMYWYRQDPGQGLRLIYYSQIVNDFQKGDIAEGYSVSREKKESFPLTVTSAQKNPTAFYLCASSGGRIISSYNEQFFGPGTRLTVL.

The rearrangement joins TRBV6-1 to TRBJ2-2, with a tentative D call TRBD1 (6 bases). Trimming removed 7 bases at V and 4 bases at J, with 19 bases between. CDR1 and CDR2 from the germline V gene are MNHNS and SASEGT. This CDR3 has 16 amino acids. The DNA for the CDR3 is TGTGCCAGCACCCAACTATTACAGGGATCCACCGGGGAGCTGTTTTTT. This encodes CASTQLLQGSTGELFF.

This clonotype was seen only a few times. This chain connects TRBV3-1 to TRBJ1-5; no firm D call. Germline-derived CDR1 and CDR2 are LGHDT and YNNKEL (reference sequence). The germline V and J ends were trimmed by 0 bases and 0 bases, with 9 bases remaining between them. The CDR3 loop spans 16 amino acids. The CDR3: CASSQDLGSSNQPQHF. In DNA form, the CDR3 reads TGTGCCAGCAGCCAAGATCTAGGGTCTAGCAATCAGCCCCAGCATTTT.

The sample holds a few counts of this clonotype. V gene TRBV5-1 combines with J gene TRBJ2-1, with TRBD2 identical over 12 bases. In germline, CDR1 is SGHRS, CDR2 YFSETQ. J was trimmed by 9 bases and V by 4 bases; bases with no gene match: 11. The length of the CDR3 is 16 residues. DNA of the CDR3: TGCGCCAGCAGCCCAATGACTAGCGGGGGCCGGGGTGAGCAGTTCTTC. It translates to CASSPMTSGGRGEQFF.

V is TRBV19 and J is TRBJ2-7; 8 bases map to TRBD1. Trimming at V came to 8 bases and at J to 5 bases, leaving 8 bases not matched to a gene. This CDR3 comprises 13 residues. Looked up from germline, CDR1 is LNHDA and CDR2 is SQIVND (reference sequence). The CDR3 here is CASSGTGVHEQYF. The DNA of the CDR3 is TGTGCCAGTTCCGGGACAGGAGTACACGAGCAGTACTTC.

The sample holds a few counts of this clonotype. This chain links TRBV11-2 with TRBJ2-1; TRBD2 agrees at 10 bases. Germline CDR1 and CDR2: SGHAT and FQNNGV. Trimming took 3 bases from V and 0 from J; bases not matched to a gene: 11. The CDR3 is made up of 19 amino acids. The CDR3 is CASSFFGSGRLSSYNEQFF. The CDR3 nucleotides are TGTGCCAGCAGCTTTTTTGGTAGCGGGAGGCTGAGCTCCTACAATGAGCAGTTCTTC.

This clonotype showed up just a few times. DNA for the CDR3: TGCAGCGTGGCTCATGGTGGTACGAACACTGAAGCTTTCTTT. Translation gives CSVAHGGTNTEAFF. The genes are TRBV29-1 and TRBJ1-1; D unclear. Germline V gene lookup returns CDR1 SQVTM and CDR2 ANQGSEA. V was clipped by 6 bases and J by 1 base, with 15 bases between them. There are 14 residues in the CDR3.